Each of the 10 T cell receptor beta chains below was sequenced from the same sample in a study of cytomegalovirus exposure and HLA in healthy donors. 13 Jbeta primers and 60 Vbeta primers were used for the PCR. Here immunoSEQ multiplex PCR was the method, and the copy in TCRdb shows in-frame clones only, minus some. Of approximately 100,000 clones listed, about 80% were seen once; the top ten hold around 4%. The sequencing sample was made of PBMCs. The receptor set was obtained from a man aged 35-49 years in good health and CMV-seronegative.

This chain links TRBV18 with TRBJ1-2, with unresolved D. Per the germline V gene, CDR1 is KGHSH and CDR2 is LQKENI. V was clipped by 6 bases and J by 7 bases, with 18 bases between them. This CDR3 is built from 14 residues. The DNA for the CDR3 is TGTGCCAGCTCTCCCGACACCCCAGGCGTTGGCTACACCTTC. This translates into CASSPDTPGVGYTF.

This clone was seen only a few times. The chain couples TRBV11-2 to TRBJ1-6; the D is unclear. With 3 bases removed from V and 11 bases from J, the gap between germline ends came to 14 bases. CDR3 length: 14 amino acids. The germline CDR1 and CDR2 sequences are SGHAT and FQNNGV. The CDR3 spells CASSLDPGITPLHF. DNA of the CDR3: TGTGCCAGCAGCTTGGACCCGGGGATCACACCCCTCCACTTT.

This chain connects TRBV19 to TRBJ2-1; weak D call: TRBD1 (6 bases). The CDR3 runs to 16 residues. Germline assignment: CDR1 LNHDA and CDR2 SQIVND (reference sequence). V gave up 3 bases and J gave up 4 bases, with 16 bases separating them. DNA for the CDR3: TGTGCCAGTAGTATCCTCCCTCAAGGGGGTTACAATGAGCAGTTCTTC. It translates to CASSILPQGGYNEQFF.

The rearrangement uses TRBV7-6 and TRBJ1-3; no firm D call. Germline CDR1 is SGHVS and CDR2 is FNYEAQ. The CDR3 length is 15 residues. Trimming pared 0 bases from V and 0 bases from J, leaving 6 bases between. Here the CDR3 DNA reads TGTGCCAGCAGCTTAGCGTTGAGCTCTGGAAACACCATATATTTT. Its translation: CASSLALSSGNTIYF.

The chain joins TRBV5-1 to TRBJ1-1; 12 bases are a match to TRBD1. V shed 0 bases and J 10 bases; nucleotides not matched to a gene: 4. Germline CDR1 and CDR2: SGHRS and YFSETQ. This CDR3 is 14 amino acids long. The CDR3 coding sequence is TGCGCCAGCAGCTTGGGGGACAGGGGGCTTGGAGCTTTCTTT. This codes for CASSLGDRGLGAFF.

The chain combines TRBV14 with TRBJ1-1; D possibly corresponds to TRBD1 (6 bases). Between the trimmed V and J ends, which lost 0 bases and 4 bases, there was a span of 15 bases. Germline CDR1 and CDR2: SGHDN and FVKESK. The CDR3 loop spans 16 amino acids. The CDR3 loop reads CASSQDVGQLFTEAFF. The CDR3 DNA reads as TGTGCCAGCAGCCAAGACGTCGGACAGCTTTTCACTGAAGCTTTCTTT.

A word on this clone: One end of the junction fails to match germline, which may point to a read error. Written as DNA, the CDR3 is TGTTCCAGCAGCTTAGTACAGGGAACGCAGTATTTT. Amino acid sequence: CSSSLVQGTQYF. V and J are TRBV7-9 and TRBJ2-3; a weak D match, TRBD1 (6 bases). The CDR3 spans 12 residues. Per germline, CDR1 SEHNR and CDR2 FQNEAQ (reference sequence).

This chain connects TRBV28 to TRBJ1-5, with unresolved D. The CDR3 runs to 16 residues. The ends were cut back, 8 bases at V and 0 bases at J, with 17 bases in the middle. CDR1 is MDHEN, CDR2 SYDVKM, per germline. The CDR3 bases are TGTGCCAGCCCCCCCGCCGGGTCCCTTAGCAATCAGCCCCAGCATTTT. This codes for CASPPAGSLSNQPQHF.

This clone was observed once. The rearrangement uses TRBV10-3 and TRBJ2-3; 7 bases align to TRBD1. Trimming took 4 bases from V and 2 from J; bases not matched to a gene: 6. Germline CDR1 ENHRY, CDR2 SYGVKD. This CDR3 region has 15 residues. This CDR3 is CAISVPGGFTDTQYF. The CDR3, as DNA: TGTGCCATCAGTGTACCAGGGGGTTTCACAGATACGCAGTATTTT.

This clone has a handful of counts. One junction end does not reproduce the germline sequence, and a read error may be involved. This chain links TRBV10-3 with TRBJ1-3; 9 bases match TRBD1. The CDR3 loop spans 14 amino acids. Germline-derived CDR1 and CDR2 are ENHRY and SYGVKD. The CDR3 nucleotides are TGTGCCAGCAGTACAGGACAGGGGGGAAACACCATATATTTT. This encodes CASSTGQGGNTIYF.